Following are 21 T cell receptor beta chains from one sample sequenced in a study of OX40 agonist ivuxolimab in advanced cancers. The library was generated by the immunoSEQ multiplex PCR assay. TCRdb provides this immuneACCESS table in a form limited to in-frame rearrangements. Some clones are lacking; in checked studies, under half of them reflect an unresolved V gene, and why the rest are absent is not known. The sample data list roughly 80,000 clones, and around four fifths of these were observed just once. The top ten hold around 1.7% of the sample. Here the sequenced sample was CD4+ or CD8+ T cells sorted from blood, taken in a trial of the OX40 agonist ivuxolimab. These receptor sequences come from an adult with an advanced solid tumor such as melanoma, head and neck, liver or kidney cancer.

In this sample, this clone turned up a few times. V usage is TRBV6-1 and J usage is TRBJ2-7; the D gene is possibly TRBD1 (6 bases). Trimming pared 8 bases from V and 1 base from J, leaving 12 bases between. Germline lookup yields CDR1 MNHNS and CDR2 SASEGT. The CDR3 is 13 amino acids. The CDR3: CASGETGSYEQYF. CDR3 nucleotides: TGTGCCAGCGGAGAGACAGGTTCCTACGAGCAGTACTTC.

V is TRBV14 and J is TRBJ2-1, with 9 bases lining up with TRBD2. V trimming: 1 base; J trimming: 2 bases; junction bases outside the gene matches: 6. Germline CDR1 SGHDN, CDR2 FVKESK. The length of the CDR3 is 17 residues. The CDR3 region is CASSQVKLAGPYNEQFF. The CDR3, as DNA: TGTGCCAGCAGCCAAGTGAAACTAGCGGGCCCCTACAATGAGCAGTTCTTC.

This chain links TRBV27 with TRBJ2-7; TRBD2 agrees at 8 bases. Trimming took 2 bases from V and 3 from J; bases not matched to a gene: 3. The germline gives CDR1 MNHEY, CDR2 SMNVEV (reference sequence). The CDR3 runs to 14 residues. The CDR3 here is CASSLRSGGYEQYF. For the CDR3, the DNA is TGTGCCAGCAGTTTACGAAGCGGGGGCTACGAGCAGTACTTC.

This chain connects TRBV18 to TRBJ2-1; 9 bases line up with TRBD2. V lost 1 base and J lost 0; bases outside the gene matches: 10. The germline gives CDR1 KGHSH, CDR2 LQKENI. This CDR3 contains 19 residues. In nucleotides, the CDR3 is TGTGCCAGCTCACCACGATCTAGCGGGGCCTCAAGCTCCTACAATGAGCAGTTCTTC. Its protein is CASSPRSSGASSSYNEQFF.

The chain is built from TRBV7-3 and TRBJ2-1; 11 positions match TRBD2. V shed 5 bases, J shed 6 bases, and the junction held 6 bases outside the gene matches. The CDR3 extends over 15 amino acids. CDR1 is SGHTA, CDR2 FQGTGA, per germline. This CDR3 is CASSETGTSGNEQFF. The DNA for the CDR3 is TGTGCCAGCAGCGAAACGGGGACTAGCGGCAATGAGCAGTTCTTC.

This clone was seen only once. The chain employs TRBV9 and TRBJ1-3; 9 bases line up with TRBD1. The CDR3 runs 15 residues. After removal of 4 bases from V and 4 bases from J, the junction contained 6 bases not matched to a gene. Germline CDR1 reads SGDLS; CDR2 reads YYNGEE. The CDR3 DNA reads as TGTGCCAGCAGCACCACAGGGGGCAAGGGAAACACCATATATTTT. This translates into CASSTTGGKGNTIYF.

In DNA, the CDR3 is TGCGCCAGCAGCTTGGACGGGGCCGACCGGGAGCTGTTTTTT. Translation: CASSLDGADRELFF. This rearrangement joins TRBV5-1 to TRBJ2-2, with D perhaps TRBD1 or TRBD2 (5 bases each). This CDR3 has 14 residues. From germline, CDR1 is SGHRS and CDR2 YFSETQ. V shed 0 bases and J shed 9 bases, with 12 bases lying between them.

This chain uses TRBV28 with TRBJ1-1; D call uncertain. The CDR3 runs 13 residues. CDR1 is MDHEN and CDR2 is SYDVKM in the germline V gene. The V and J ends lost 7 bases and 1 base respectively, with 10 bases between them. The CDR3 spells CASTPISNTEAFF. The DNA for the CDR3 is TGTGCCAGCACCCCGATCTCGAACACTGAAGCTTTCTTT.

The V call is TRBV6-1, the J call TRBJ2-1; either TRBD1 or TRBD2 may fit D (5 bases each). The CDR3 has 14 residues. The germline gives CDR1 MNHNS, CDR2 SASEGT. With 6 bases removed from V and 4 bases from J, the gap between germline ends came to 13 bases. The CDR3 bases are TGTGCCAGCAGCAGACGTGGGGGATACAATGAGCAGTTCTTC. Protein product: CASSRRGGYNEQFF.

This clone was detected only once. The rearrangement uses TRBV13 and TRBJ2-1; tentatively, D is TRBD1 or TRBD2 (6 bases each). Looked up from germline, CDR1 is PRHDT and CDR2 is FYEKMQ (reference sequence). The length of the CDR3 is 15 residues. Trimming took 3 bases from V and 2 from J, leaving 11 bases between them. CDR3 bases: TGTGCCAGCAGCTTGAGGAGGGGGGCCTACAATGAGCAGTTCTTC. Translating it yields CASSLRRGAYNEQFF. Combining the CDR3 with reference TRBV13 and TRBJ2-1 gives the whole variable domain AAGVIQSPRHLIKEKRETATLKCYPIPRHDTVYWYQQGPGQDPQFLISFYEKMQSDKGSIPDRFSAQQFSDYHSELNMSSLELGDSALYFCASSLRRGAYNEQFFGPGTRLTVL.

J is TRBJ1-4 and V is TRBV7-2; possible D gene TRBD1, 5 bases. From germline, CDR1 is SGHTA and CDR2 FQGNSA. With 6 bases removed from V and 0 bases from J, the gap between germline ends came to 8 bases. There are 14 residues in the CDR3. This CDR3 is CASRQQATNEKLFF. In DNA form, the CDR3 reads TGTGCCAGCAGACAACAGGCAACTAATGAAAAACTGTTTTTT.

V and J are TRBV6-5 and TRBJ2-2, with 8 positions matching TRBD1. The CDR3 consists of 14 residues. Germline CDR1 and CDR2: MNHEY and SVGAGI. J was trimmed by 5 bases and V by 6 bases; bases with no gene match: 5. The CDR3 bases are TGTGCCAGCAGGAGGGACAGGAGGACCGGGGAGCTGTTTTTT. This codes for CASRRDRRTGELFF.

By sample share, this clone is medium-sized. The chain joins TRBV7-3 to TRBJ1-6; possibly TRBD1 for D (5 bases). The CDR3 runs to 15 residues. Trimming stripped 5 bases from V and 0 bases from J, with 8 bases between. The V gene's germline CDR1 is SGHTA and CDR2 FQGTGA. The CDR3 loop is CASSLDSSYNSPLHF. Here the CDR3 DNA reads TGTGCCAGCAGCCTTGACAGCTCCTATAATTCACCCCTCCACTTT.

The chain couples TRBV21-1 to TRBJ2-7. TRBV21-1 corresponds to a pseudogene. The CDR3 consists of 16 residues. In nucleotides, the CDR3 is TGTGCCAGCCCCTGGAGTAGGGGACCCTATTCCTACGAGCAGTACTTC. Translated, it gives CASPWSRGPYSYEQYF.

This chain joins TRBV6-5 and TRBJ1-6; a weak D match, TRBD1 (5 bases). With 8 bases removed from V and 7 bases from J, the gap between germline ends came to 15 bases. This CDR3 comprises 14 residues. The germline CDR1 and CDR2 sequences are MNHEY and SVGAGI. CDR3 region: CASRMGERNSPLHF. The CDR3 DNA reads TGTGCCAGCCGGATGGGGGAGCGGAATTCACCCCTCCACTTT.

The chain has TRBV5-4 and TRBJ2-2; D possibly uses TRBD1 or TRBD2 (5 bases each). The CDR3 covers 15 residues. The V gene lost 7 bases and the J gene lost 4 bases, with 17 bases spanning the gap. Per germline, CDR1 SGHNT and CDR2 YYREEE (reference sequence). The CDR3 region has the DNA TGTGCCAGCGGCTCCACCCGGGACCTCACCGGGGAGCTGTTTTTT. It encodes CASGSTRDLTGELFF.

The CDR3 coding sequence is TGTGCCAGCAGCGTAGGAAGTAGGGTGGATACCACTGAAGCTTTCTTT. Its translation: CASSVGSRVDTTEAFF. The chain links TRBV9 to TRBJ1-1; D gene unclear. The CDR3 totals 16 residues. The germline V and J ends were trimmed by 0 bases and 4 bases, with 16 bases remaining between them. The germline V gene has CDR1 SGDLS and CDR2 YYNGEE.

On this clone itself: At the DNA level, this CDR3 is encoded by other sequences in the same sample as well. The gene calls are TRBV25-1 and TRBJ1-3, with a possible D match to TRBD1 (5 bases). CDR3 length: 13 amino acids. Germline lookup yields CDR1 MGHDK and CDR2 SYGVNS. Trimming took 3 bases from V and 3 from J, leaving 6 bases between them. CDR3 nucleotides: TGTGCCAGCAGTGAGAGGGGTGGAAACACCATATATTTT. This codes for CASSERGGNTIYF.

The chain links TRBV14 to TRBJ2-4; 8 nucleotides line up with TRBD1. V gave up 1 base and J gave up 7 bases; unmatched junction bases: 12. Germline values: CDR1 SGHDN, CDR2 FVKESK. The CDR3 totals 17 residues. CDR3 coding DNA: TGTGCCAGCAGCCAAGGCTATTCGCAGGGGGCGCGGAACATTCAGTACTTC. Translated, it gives CASSQGYSQGARNIQYF.

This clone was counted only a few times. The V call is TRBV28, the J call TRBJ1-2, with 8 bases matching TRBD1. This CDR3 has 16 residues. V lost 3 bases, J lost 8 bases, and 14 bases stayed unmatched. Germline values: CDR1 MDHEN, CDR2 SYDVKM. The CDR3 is CASSLDSGGARGGYTF. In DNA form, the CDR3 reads TGTGCCAGCAGTTTGGACTCAGGGGGCGCTCGGGGCGGCTACACCTTC.

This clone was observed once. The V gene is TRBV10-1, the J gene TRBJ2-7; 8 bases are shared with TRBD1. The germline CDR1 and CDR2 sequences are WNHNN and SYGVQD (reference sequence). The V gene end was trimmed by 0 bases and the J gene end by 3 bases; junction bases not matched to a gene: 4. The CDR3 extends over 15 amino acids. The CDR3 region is CASSESTGAFYEQYF. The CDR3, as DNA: TGCGCCAGCAGTGAGTCGACAGGGGCTTTCTACGAGCAGTACTTC.